The sequence of this T cell receptor (beta chain) was determined in a study of CD4 T cells in relation to SARS-CoV-2 and coronaviruses. Study-level background: The restricting HLA molecule for shared crossreactive spike epitopes was mapped.

Before the COVID-19 pandemic, during about 2010-2019, CD4+ T cells were taken from unexposed donors. The assay was immunoSEQ multiplex PCR, and TCRdb's table has in-frame clones only and misses some. The table lists tens of thousands of clones, roughly 93% of them singletons. Trimming removed 3 bases at V and 3 bases at J, with 10 bases between. CDR1 is SGHNT and CDR2 is YYREEE in the germline V gene (reference sequence). This CDR3 is built from 14 residues. Study-level findings and limits: Crossreactive clones expanded significantly less to SARS-CoV-2 than monoreactive clones. About 65% of donors had memory CD4+ clonotypes crossrecognizing SARS-CoV-2 and common cold coronavirus spike. No crossreactivity against non-spike viral proteins was tested here.

As for this clone: Its antigen is not known.

This sequence was found in a human donor in good health. The specimen was naive CD4+ T cells from PBMCs. Sample subset: naive CD4+ T cells isolated by negative enrichment. V usage is TRBV5-4 and J usage is TRBJ1-5; no firm D call. For the CDR3, the DNA is TGTGCCAGCAGCTCGGGCGGAGACAATCAGCCCCAGCATTTT. Protein: CASSSGGDNQPQHF.